A selection of T cell receptor beta chains follows, all from one sample in a study of technical replicates of blood from a few donors. Measured with immunoSEQ multiplex PCR; TCRdb has only the in-frame clones, and not every one. Of about 88,000 clones listed, around 94% are singletons. The sequenced sample was T cells isolated from PBMCs. Source of these receptors: a human donor in good health. Each CDR3 is given with its conserved first and last residue.

v_gene	j_gene	CDR3aa
TRBV27	TRBJ1-5	CASSLSPGNQPQHF
TRBV10-2	TRBJ2-2	CASSDGHRAGELFF
TRBV27	TRBJ2-1	CASRFDTRDRVPNEQFF
TRBV30	TRBJ2-5	CAWSVPRDWARLETQYF
TRBV9	TRBJ2-1	CASSVVGRPSANEQFF
TRBV5-4	TRBJ2-3	CASSATSGSTDTQYF
TRBV19	TRBJ1-5	CASRGGTGGTSQPQHF
TRBV28	TRBJ2-1	CASLGQGYNEQFF
TRBV30	TRBJ1-5	CAWSNELGNQPQHF
TRBV15	TRBJ1-5	CATSREGGDQPQHF
TRBV7-3	TRBJ2-3	CASSFGGGSTDTQYF
TRBV12-5	TRBJ2-2	CASGPPGVGNTGELFF
TRBV9	TRBJ2-5	CASSVWGQLGETQYF
TRBV6-5	TRBJ2-1	CASSRSYNEQFF
TRBV5-1	TRBJ1-1	CASSLETGGTEAFF
TRBV7-2	TRBJ2-3	CASSLGWAGEQAQYF
TRBV27	TRBJ1-1	CASSLTGHPNTEAFF